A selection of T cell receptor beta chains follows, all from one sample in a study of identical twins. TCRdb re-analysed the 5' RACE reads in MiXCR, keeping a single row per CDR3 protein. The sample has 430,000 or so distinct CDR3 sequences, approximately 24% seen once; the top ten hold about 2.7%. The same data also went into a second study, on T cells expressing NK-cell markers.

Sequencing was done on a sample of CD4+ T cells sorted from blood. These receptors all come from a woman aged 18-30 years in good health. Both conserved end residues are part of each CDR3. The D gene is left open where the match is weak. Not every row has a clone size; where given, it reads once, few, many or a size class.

CASRAWDRETSYEQYF TGTGCCAGCAGAGCCTGGGACAGGGAAACGTCCTACGAGCAGTACTTC 16 TRBJ2-7 TRBV12-3/TRBV12-4 few TRBD1
CASSDPGLRDIQYF TGCGCCAGCAGTGACCCAGGGTTGAGAGACATTCAGTACTTC 14 TRBJ2-4 TRBV10-1 . .
CASSQSGWEQFF TGTGCCAGCAGCCAGAGTGGGTGGGAGCAGTTCTTC 12 TRBJ2-1 TRBV14 . .
CSALTWQWSNEQFF TGCAGTGCTTTGACTTGGCAGTGGTCGAATGAGCAGTTCTTC 14 TRBJ2-1 TRBV20-1 . .
CASTLQGAAGNTIYF TGTGCCAGCACCCTACAGGGGGCTGCTGGAAACACCATATATTTT 15 TRBJ1-3 TRBV12-3/TRBV12-4 many TRBD1
CASSGTGINGYTF TGTGCCAGCAGTGGGACAGGGATCAATGGCTACACCTTC 13 TRBJ1-2 TRBV2 few TRBD1
CASSPLAGDYEQYF TGTGCCAGCAGTCCTCTAGCGGGGGACTACGAGCAGTACTTC 14 TRBJ2-7 TRBV6-2/TRBV6-3 few TRBD2
CASGSLVSYEQYF TGTGCTAGTGGTTCCCTGGTCTCCTACGAGCAGTACTTC 13 TRBJ2-7 TRBV12-5 . .
CASSFRRGRTSANTDTQYF TGTGCCAGCAGCTTTAGAAGGGGAAGGACTAGCGCAAACACAGATACGCAGTATTTT 19 TRBJ2-3 TRBV11-2 . TRBD2
CSARGAGALDEQFF TGCAGTGCTAGGGGAGCGGGAGCACTGGACGAGCAGTTCTTC 14 TRBJ2-1 TRBV20-1 few TRBD2
CSAKLAGIQETQYF TGCAGTGCCAAATTAGCGGGGATCCAAGAGACCCAGTACTTC 14 TRBJ2-5 TRBV20-1 . TRBD2
CSVQGSGLGVF TGCAGCGTCCAAGGATCGGGACTAGGGGTCTTC 11 TRBJ2-1 TRBV29-1 few TRBD2
CSGEAGGYEQYF TGCAGTGGCGAAGCGGGGGGGTACGAGCAGTACTTC 12 TRBJ2-7 TRBV20-1 . TRBD2
CASTRTRGSNNSPLHF TGTGCCAGCACCCGAACTAGGGGAAGCAATAATTCACCCCTCCACTTT 16 TRBJ1-6 TRBV6-1 . .
CATLAEDRANSPLHF TGTGCCACCCTCGCCGAGGACAGGGCTAATTCACCCCTCCACTTT 15 TRBJ1-6 TRBV15 . TRBD1
CASSSKRGKNTEAFF TGTGCCAGCAGCTCCAAGAGGGGGAAGAACACTGAAGCTTTCTTT 15 TRBJ1-1 TRBV7-9 . .
CASATSYEQFF TGTGCCAGCGCCACCTCGTATGAGCAGTTCTTC 11 TRBJ2-1 TRBV6-6 few .
CASNQGTSKETQYF TGCGCCAGCAATCAGGGAACATCCAAAGAGACCCAGTACTTC 14 TRBJ2-5 TRBV5-1 many .
CSAGRGAKYNEQFF TGCAGTGCCGGGAGAGGCGCGAAATACAATGAGCAGTTCTTT 14 TRBJ2-1 TRBV20-1 . .
CSAREALAGFNEQFF TGCAGTGCTAGAGAAGCACTAGCGGGATTCAATGAGCAGTTCTTC 15 TRBJ2-1 TRBV20-1 . TRBD2
CASSLNLDSPLHF TGCGCCAGCAGCTTGAATCTAGATTCACCCCTCCACTTT 13 TRBJ1-6 TRBV5-1 few .
CASSQGTPRTDTQYF TGTGCCAGCAGCCAAGGTACCCCCCGCACAGATACGCAGTATTTT 15 TRBJ2-3 TRBV4-2 . .
CASSSIGPLGSATNEKLFF TGTGCCAGCAGTTCTATAGGGCCCCTCGGGAGTGCAACTAATGAAAAACTGTTTTTT 19 TRBJ1-4 TRBV27 few .
CASSLAGAGNTDTQYF TGTGCCAGCAGCTTAGCAGGTGCGGGGAACACAGATACGCAGTATTTT 16 TRBJ2-3 TRBV7-2 . .
CSARDQLAGGRDYEQYF TGCAGTGCTAGAGATCAACTAGCGGGAGGGAGGGACTACGAGCAGTACTTC 17 TRBJ2-7 TRBV20-1 . TRBD2
CASSPSGGEVDTQYF TGTGCCAGCAGCCCTAGCGGGGGAGAGGTCGATACGCAGTATTTT 15 TRBJ2-3 TRBV7-2 . TRBD2
CSASQRAYQETQYF TGCAGTGCTAGCCAGCGGGCGTACCAAGAGACCCAGTACTTC 14 TRBJ2-5 TRBV20-1 . .
CASSPSTTAGSFTEAFF TGTGCCAGCAGCCCTTCTACGACGGCAGGGTCTTTCACTGAAGCTTTCTTT 17 TRBJ1-1 TRBV7-2 few .
CASSFRAGGTEAFF TGTGCCAGCAGTTTCCGAGCCGGGGGCACTGAAGCTTTCTTT 14 TRBJ1-1 TRBV27 . .
CASRGQASYEQYF TGCGCCAGCAGGGGACAGGCCTCCTACGAGCAGTACTTC 13 TRBJ2-7 TRBV10-2 . TRBD1
CASSWGGQAKEQYF TGTGCCAGCAGCTGGGGCGGACAGGCTAAGGAGCAGTACTTC 14 TRBJ2-7 TRBV5-5 . TRBD1
CASSQTSGNQETQYF TGTGCCAGCAGCCAGACTAGCGGGAACCAAGAGACCCAGTACTTC 15 TRBJ2-5 TRBV3-1 few TRBD2
CASSRTGATHVKSYTF TGTGCCAGCAGCCGAACAGGGGCCACACATGTTAAAAGCTACACCTTC 16 TRBJ1-2 TRBV12-3/TRBV12-4 many TRBD1
CASSIGGPYNEQFF TGCGCCAGCAGCATTGGGGGCCCATACAATGAGCAGTTCTTC 14 TRBJ2-1 TRBV5-1 few .
CASSVGTALNTEAFF TGTGCCAGCAGCGTAGGGACAGCCTTGAACACTGAAGCTTTCTTT 15 TRBJ1-1 TRBV9 once .
CASSLGGGWEQYF TGTGCCAGCAGCTTAGGCGGTGGATGGGAGCAGTACTTC 13 TRBJ2-7 TRBV7-2 few .
CASGNSGVGSEQFF TGTGCCAGCGGAAACAGCGGGGTAGGGAGTGAGCAGTTCTTC 14 TRBJ2-1 TRBV12-3/TRBV12-4 many TRBD2
CSARAGLDEQFF TGCAGTGCCAGAGCGGGGTTGGATGAGCAGTTCTTC 12 TRBJ2-1 TRBV20-1 few TRBD2
CARGTTWNNEQFF TGCGCCAGAGGGACTACCTGGAACAATGAGCAGTTCTTC 13 TRBJ2-1 TRBV5-1 few TRBD2
CASSSRGGRDYGYTF TGTGCCAGCAGTTCCCGAGGGGGAAGGGACTATGGCTACACCTTC 15 TRBJ1-2 TRBV6-5 once .
CASSQTGPTYEQYF TGCGCCAGCAGCCAGACAGGGCCGACCTACGAGCAGTACTTC 14 TRBJ2-7 TRBV5-1 few TRBD1
CASSQEVVYSNQPQHF TGTGCCAGCAGCCAAGAGGTAGTCTATAGCAATCAGCCCCAGCATTTT 16 TRBJ1-5 TRBV4-2 few .
CASMATQSMSEQFF TGTGCCAGCATGGCGACACAGTCGATGTCTGAGCAGTTCTTC 14 TRBJ2-1 TRBV2 few .
CASRRLAGVYEQYF TGTGCCAGCAGGAGACTAGCGGGAGTCTACGAGCAGTACTTC 14 TRBJ2-7 TRBV6-1 . TRBD2
CATKFEQNINSPLHF TGTGCCACCAAGTTCGAACAGAATATTAATTCACCCCTCCACTTT 15 TRBJ1-6 TRBV27 few .
CASSLDGLNSPLHF TGTGCCAGCAGCTTGGACGGGCTGAATTCACCCCTCCACTTT 14 TRBJ1-6 TRBV7-2 . .
CSATDRGTEAFF TGCAGTGCAACCGACCGGGGGACTGAAGCTTTCTTT 12 TRBJ1-1 TRBV20-1 . .
CASSYQGAKETQYF TGTGCCAGCAGTTACCAGGGGGCTAAGGAGACCCAGTACTTC 14 TRBJ2-5 TRBV6-2/TRBV6-3 . TRBD1
CASSFPGENVAGELFF TGTGCCAGCAGCTTCCCAGGGGAGAATGTCGCCGGGGAGCTGTTTTTT 16 TRBJ2-2 TRBV7-2 . .
CASSLALRDFYEQYF TGTGCCAGCAGCTTAGCGCTTAGGGATTTCTACGAGCAGTACTTC 15 TRBJ2-7 TRBV7-9 . .
CASSKGTANTEAFF TGTGCCAGCAGCAAGGGGACAGCGAACACTGAAGCTTTCTTT 14 TRBJ1-1 TRBV9 . TRBD1
CASSNLNRFGSGYEQYF TGTGCCAGCAGTAACTTGAACCGCTTTGGGTCTGGTTACGAGCAGTACTTC 17 TRBJ2-7 TRBV2 . .
CSALTSGFDNEQFF TGCAGTGCTTTGACTAGCGGGTTCGACAATGAGCAGTTCTTC 14 TRBJ2-1 TRBV20-1 . TRBD2
CASSDGIQGPQFF TGTGCCAGCAGCGACGGAATACAGGGCCCACAGTTTTTT 13 TRBJ1-4 TRBV7-9 . .
CASSFRTGEDYGYTF TGTGCCAGCAGCTTCCGGACAGGGGAAGACTATGGCTACACCTTC 15 TRBJ1-2 TRBV9 . TRBD1
CASSQSLQAKNIQYF TGTGCCAGCAGCCAGTCGCTCCAAGCCAAAAACATTCAGTACTTC 15 TRBJ2-4 TRBV7-9 . .
CASSLKRGHYEQYF TGTGCCAGCAGTTTAAAGCGGGGGCACTACGAGCAGTACTTC 14 TRBJ2-7 TRBV27 . TRBD2